These 12 T cell receptor beta chains share one sample of origin, sequenced in a study of shared clonotypes between healthy human individuals. Profiled with immunoSEQ multiplex PCR; TCRdb holds only in-frame clones, not every one. The repertoire holds about 1 million clones, with more than 60% as singletons. The source material was memory CD4+ T cells sorted from blood. Subset: CD45RA-negative fraction. The receptors were sampled from a man younger than 30 in good health.

CDR3: CASSQDEALRQYF. The CDR3 coding sequence is TGTGCCAGCAGCCAAGACGAGGCCCTAAGGCAGTACTTC. J is TRBJ2-7 and V is TRBV14; D ambiguous. V was shortened by 0 bases and J by 9 bases, with 12 bases between the two germline ends. Germline CDR1 and CDR2: SGHDN and FVKESK. This CDR3 contains 13 residues.

V and J are TRBV30 and TRBJ1-2; 9 positions agree with TRBD1. Germline V gene data show CDR1 as GTSNPN and CDR2 as SVGIG (reference sequence). V was pared by 1 base and J by 4 bases, with 4 bases of the junction left unmatched. The CDR3 sequence is 14 residues long. In DNA form, the CDR3 reads TGTGCCTGGAGTGCCGGACAGGGGATCTATGGCTACACCTTC. Its translation: CAWSAGQGIYGYTF.

This chain uses TRBV6-1 with TRBJ2-7; TRBD2 agrees at 8 bases. The CDR3 is 16 residues long. The germline V gene encodes CDR1 MNHNS and CDR2 SASEGT. V lost 1 base, J lost 4 bases, and 9 bases stayed unmatched. In nucleotides, the CDR3 is TGTGCCAGCAGTGAAGGGACGGGAGGGCCCTCATACGAGCAGTACTTC. Translation: CASSEGTGGPSYEQYF.

DNA of the CDR3: TGCGCCAGCAGCTTGAATAATGGCTACCAAATCTACAATGAGCAGTTCTTC. Protein: CASSLNNGYQIYNEQFF. This sequence joins TRBV5-1 and TRBJ2-1; no clear D. The germline CDR1 and CDR2 sequences are SGHRS and YFSETQ. The V gene lost 1 base and the J gene lost 3 bases, with 17 bases spanning the gap. This CDR3 region has 17 residues.

The chain combines TRBV27 with TRBJ2-3; the D gene is possibly TRBD1 (5 bases). Germline CDR1 and CDR2: MNHEY and SMNVEV (reference sequence). The CDR3 sequence is 16 residues long. Trimming took off 6 bases at V and 0 bases at J, with 16 bases between the two ends. CDR3 in DNA: TGTGCCAGCAGGAGCCTAGGACATACTAGCACAGATACGCAGTATTTT. Translating gives CASRSLGHTSTDTQYF.

The rearrangement uses TRBV6-1 and TRBJ1-2; TRBD1 matches at 7 bases. This CDR3 has 11 amino acids. CDR1 MNHNS and CDR2 SASEGT come from the germline V gene. The J segment lost 8 bases and the V segment lost 6 bases, leaving 3 bases of the junction unmatched. The CDR3 here is CASRRQGGYTF. The CDR3 nucleotides read TGTGCCAGCAGGCGACAGGGAGGCTACACCTTC.

The V and J genes are TRBV5-1 and TRBJ1-1; weak D call: TRBD1 (5 bases). The V gene's germline CDR1 is SGHRS and CDR2 YFSETQ. Trimming stripped 6 bases from V and 1 base from J, with 10 bases between. This CDR3 has 13 residues. CDR3 sequence: CASKGTGNTEAFF. In nucleotides, the CDR3 is TGCGCCAGCAAAGGAACAGGGAACACTGAAGCTTTCTTT.

The rearrangement links TRBV9 to TRBJ1-1, with TRBD1 as a possible D gene (6 bases). V gave up 8 bases and J gave up 5 bases, with 16 bases separating them. CDR3 length: 13 residues. The germline V gene has CDR1 SGDLS and CDR2 YYNGEE. The CDR3 region is CASTQGPSTEAFF. In DNA form, the CDR3 reads TGTGCCAGTACACAGGGACCGTCGACTGAAGCTTTCTTT.

This sequence joins TRBV18 and TRBJ1-2, with TRBD1 identical over 7 bases. The J segment lost 10 bases and the V segment lost 5 bases, leaving 10 bases of the junction unmatched. The CDR3 consists of 13 residues. Germline-derived CDR1 and CDR2 are KGHSH and LQKENI. In nucleotides, the CDR3 is TGTGCCAGCTCAACGGGACAGCGCCGTGACTACACCTTC. This encodes CASSTGQRRDYTF.

In DNA, the CDR3 is TGTGCCAGCAGCTCCACAGCCCTCGGCTCTGGGGCCAACGTCCTGACTTTC. Amino acid sequence: CASSSTALGSGANVLTF. V is TRBV28 and J is TRBJ2-6; D is unclear. The CDR3 spans 17 residues. V was pared by 6 bases and J by 0 bases, with 15 bases between. The germline CDR1 and CDR2 sequences are MDHEN and SYDVKM. Full variable domain (rest looked up from reference TRBV28 and TRBJ2-6): DVKVTQSSRYLVKRTGEKVFLECVQDMDHENMFWYRQDPGLGLRLIYFSYDVKMKEKGDIPEGYSVSREKKERFSLILESASTNQTSMYLCASSSTALGSGANVLTFGAGSRLTVL.

This chain connects TRBV9 to TRBJ2-1; possible D gene TRBD2, 6 bases. CDR1 and CDR2 from the germline V gene are SGDLS and YYNGEE. The CDR3 sequence is 16 residues long. V was clipped by 0 bases and J by 0 bases, with 10 bases between them. CDR3 loop: CASSVGPEGSYNEQFF. CDR3 DNA: TGTGCCAGCAGCGTAGGTCCGGAGGGCTCCTACAATGAGCAGTTCTTC. The entire variable domain, with the rest obtained from reference TRBV9 and TRBJ2-1, is as follows: DSGVTQTPKHLITATGQRVTLRCSPRSGDLSVYWYQQSLDQGLQFLIQYYNGEERAKGNILERFSAQQFPDLHSELNLSSLELGDSALYFCASSVGPEGSYNEQFFGPGTRLTVL.

V and J are TRBV10-1 and TRBJ2-3; 7 nucleotides match TRBD2. The V segment lost 10 bases and the J segment 2 bases; nucleotides outside the gene matches: 9. The CDR3 loop spans 14 amino acids. Germline V gives CDR1 WNHNN, CDR2 SYGVQD (reference sequence). The CDR3 DNA sequence: TGCGCCATTCCCCGGGGGGTGCTCACAGATACGCAGTATTTT. Protein product: CAIPRGVLTDTQYF.